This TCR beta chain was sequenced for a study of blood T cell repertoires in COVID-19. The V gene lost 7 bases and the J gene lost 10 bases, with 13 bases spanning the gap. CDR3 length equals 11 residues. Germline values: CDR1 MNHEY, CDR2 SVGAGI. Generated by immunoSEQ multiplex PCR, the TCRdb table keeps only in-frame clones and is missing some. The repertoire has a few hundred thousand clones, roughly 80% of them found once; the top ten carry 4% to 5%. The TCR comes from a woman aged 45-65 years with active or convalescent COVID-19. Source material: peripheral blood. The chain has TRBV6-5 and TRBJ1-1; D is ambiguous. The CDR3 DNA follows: TGTGCCAGCATTTTCGGTCTAGGAGCTTTCTTT. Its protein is CASIFGLGAFF.